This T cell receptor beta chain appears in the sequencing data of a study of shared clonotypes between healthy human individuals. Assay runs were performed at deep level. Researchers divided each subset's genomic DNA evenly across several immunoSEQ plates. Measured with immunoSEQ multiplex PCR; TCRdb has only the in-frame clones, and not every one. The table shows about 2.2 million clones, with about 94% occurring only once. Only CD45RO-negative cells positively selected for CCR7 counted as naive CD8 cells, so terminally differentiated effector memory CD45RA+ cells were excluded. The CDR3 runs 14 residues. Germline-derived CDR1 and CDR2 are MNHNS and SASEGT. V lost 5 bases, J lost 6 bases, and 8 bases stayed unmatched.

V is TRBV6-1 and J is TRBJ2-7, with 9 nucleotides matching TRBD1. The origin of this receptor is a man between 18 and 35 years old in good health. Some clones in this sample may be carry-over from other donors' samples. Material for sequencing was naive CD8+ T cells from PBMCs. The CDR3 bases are TGTGCCAGCAGTCTTCATCCGGGACAGGGCGAGCAGTACTTC. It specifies CASSLHPGQGEQYF.